The 32 T cell receptor beta chains reported below all come from one sample, sequenced in a study of a mutant IDH1 vaccine in newly diagnosed glioma. Their recognized antigens are unknown. Clones were sequenced by immunoSEQ multiplex PCR, and TCRdb holds only the in-frame ones, with some missing. The sample consists of some 55,000 clones, approximately 90% of them appearing once. Time point noted: week 5, during vaccination. What each vaccine dose contained was 300 ug of mutant IDH1 20-mer peptide, accompanied by topical imiquimod. This specimen was PBMCs, taken from a glioma patient whose treatment included an IDH1 peptide vaccine. These receptors were collected from a woman aged 40 to 49 with glioma.

The chain uses TRBV11-2 and TRBJ1-2, with D perhaps TRBD1 (5 bases). Trimming removed 3 bases at V and 8 bases at J, with 13 bases between. CDR1 is SGHAT and CDR2 is FQNNGV in the germline V gene. CDR3 length: 13 residues. The CDR3 DNA follows: TGTGCCAGCAGCTTCAAGGGGCAGAGGGGCTACACCTTC. This translates into CASSFKGQRGYTF.

This clone appeared a few times. The V gene is TRBV5-1, the J gene TRBJ1-1; TRBD1 might be the D (6 bases). V was trimmed by 0 bases and J by 2 bases, leaving 8 bases between them. The CDR3 has 14 amino acids. Germline loops: CDR1 SGHRS, CDR2 YFSETQ. CDR3 in amino acids: CASSLGTANTEAFF. CDR3 sequence (DNA): TGCGCCAGCAGCTTGGGGACAGCTAACACTGAAGCTTTCTTT.

This chain joins TRBV6-5 and TRBJ2-1, with 11 positions matching TRBD2. The CDR3 length is 14 residues. Germline CDR1 MNHEY, CDR2 SVGAGI. With 6 bases clipped from V and 9 bases from J, the junction kept 7 bases outside the gene matches. The CDR3, as DNA: TGTGCCAGCAGCGTAGCGGGGGGGTGGTTTGAGCAGTTCTTC. This sequence encodes CASSVAGGWFEQFF.

This chain uses TRBV14 with TRBJ1-6, with D maybe TRBD1 (5 bases). V gave up 1 base and J gave up 3 bases, with 25 bases separating them. CDR1 is SGHDN, CDR2 FVKESK, per germline. This CDR3 has 21 residues. CDR3 bases: TGTGCCAGCAGCCAAGGGGTAGTGGAAGGGATTGGGGGGAACTATAATTCACCCCTCCACTTT. This translates into CASSQGVVEGIGGNYNSPLHF.

V is TRBV19 and J is TRBJ2-1; 11 positions match TRBD2. Germline V CDR1 and CDR2: LNHDA, SQIVND (reference sequence). CDR3 length: 13 amino acids. The ends lost 6 bases at V and 15 bases at J; junction bases unmatched: 10. The DNA of the CDR3 is TGTGCCAGTAGCCCGGGACTAGCGGAGAAGCGGTTCTTC. Amino acid sequence: CASSPGLAEKRFF.

The rearrangement links TRBV12-5 to TRBJ2-3, with D unclear. This CDR3 is 11 amino acids long. Trimming shortened V by 1 base and J by 6 bases, and 2 bases separated the two germline ends. Germline loops: CDR1 LGHNT, CDR2 FRNRAP. The CDR3 DNA reads as TGTGCTAGTGGTTTGGGGGATACGCAGTATTTT. This sequence encodes CASGLGDTQYF.

The chain recombines TRBV4-1 with TRBJ2-1; possible D gene TRBD2, 7 bases. Germline V lookup: CDR1 MGHRA, CDR2 YSYEKL. The CDR3 runs to 16 residues. The V and J ends lost 4 bases and 5 bases respectively, with 18 bases between them. CDR3 DNA sequence: TGCGCCAGCAGCCTAGAGGGGGGGCGCCTGGACAATGAGCAGTTCTTC. It codes for CASSLEGGRLDNEQFF.

The chain couples TRBV30 to TRBJ1-2; TRBD1 aligns across 7 bases. This CDR3 is 14 amino acids long. Trimming removed 4 bases from V and 6 bases from J; junction bases left unmatched: 11. Per the germline V gene, CDR1 is GTSNPN and CDR2 is SVGIG (reference sequence). In DNA form, the CDR3 reads TGTGCCTGGACACGCATTACAGGGGAGGATGGCTACACCTTC. Protein product: CAWTRITGEDGYTF.

The chain recombines TRBV5-1 with TRBJ2-4; either TRBD1 or TRBD2 may supply D (5 bases each). V was shortened by 4 bases and J by 1 base, with 15 bases between the two germline ends. The CDR3 sequence is 16 residues long. From germline, CDR1 is SGHRS and CDR2 YFSETQ. The CDR3 sequence: CASSGDEPGAKNIQYF. The CDR3 DNA sequence: TGCGCCAGCAGCGGGGACGAGCCTGGGGCCAAAAACATTCAGTACTTC.

The V call is TRBV11-2, the J call TRBJ1-1; D is uncertain. CDR3 size: 14 residues. The V end was cut by 1 base, the J end by 5 bases, with 11 bases between. Germline CDR1 SGHAT, CDR2 FQNNGV. The CDR3 coding sequence is TGTGCCAGCAGCTTAGTTGCCGCGATTACTGAAGCTTTCTTT. This translates into CASSLVAAITEAFF.

The CDR3 DNA sequence: TGCGCCAGCAGCTCCGGTATGGGTTTCGGGCAAGAGACCCAGTACTTC. It translates to CASSSGMGFGQETQYF. The chain couples TRBV5-1 to TRBJ2-5; D uncertain. V was shortened by 3 bases and J by 2 bases, with 17 bases between the two germline ends. This CDR3 has 16 amino acids. In germline, CDR1 is SGHRS, CDR2 YFSETQ.

The chain combines TRBV7-9 with TRBJ1-1; possible D gene TRBD1, 5 bases. V shed 6 bases and J shed 8 bases, with 16 bases lying between them. The length of the CDR3 is 13 residues. The V gene's germline CDR1 is SEHNR and CDR2 FQNEAQ (reference sequence). CDR3 in amino acids: CASRDGDSSEAFF. The CDR3, as DNA: TGTGCCAGCAGGGATGGAGACAGTTCCGAAGCTTTCTTT.

The V and J genes are TRBV2 and TRBJ2-7, with TRBD2 identical over 14 bases. From germline, CDR1 is SNHLY and CDR2 FYNNEI. The CDR3 runs to 16 residues. The trim removed 6 bases at V and 4 bases at J, leaving 8 bases unmatched. CDR3 nucleotides: TGTGCCAGCAGGACTAGCGGGGGGGCGGGTTGGTACGAGCAGTACTTC. Translating gives CASRTSGGAGWYEQYF.

This rearrangement joins TRBV20-1 to TRBJ2-7; possibly TRBD1 or TRBD2 for D (5 bases each). Trimming left V 6 bases short and J 5 bases short, with 11 bases between. This CDR3 is built from 11 residues. Per the germline V gene, CDR1 is DFQATT and CDR2 is SNEGSKA (reference sequence). The CDR3 coding sequence is TGCAGTGCGACGGGGCCCAACGAGCAGTACTTC. Translating gives CSATGPNEQYF.

V is TRBV15 and J is TRBJ1-6; 9 bases are a match to TRBD1. The germline CDR1 and CDR2 sequences are LNHNV and YYDKDF (reference sequence). This CDR3 is built from 14 residues. Trimming took 7 bases from V and 10 from J; bases not matched to a gene: 8. The CDR3 bases are TGTGCCACCACCTTGGACAGGGGAAGGTCACCCCTCCACTTT. Protein product: CATTLDRGRSPLHF. The whole variable domain, filled in from reference TRBV15 and TRBJ1-6, reads DAMVIQNPRYQVTQFGKPVTLSCSQTLNHNVMYWYQQKSSQAPKLLFHYYDKDFNNEADTPDNFQSRRPNTSFCFLDIRSPGLGDTAMYLCATTLDRGRSPLHFGNGTRLTVT.

J is TRBJ2-7 and V is TRBV5-1, with D perhaps matching TRBD1 (6 bases). Trimming took off 3 bases at V and 2 bases at J, with 12 bases between the two ends. Germline V gene data show CDR1 as SGHRS and CDR2 as YFSETQ. The CDR3 runs to 14 residues. The CDR3 protein is CASSYPDRTYEQYF. CDR3 DNA: TGCGCCAGCAGCTACCCTGACAGGACCTACGAGCAGTACTTC.

The V and J genes are TRBV10-3 and TRBJ1-4; weak D call: TRBD1 (6 bases). CDR1 ENHRY and CDR2 SYGVKD come from the germline V gene. This CDR3 region has 15 residues. Deletions cut 6 bases from V and 0 bases from J, with 11 bases between. CDR3 loop: CAISRGRSTNEKLFF. Written as DNA, the CDR3 is TGTGCCATCAGCAGGGGCCGCTCAACTAATGAAAAACTGTTTTTT.

J is TRBJ1-3 and V is TRBV2; TRBD1 might be the D (6 bases). The ends were cut back, 4 bases at V and 0 bases at J, with 10 bases in the middle. Germline lookup yields CDR1 SNHLY and CDR2 FYNNEI. The CDR3 is made up of 15 amino acids. CDR3 protein: CASSAQGISGNTIYF. The CDR3 nucleotides are TGTGCCAGCAGTGCCCAGGGGATCTCTGGAAACACCATATATTTT.

CDR3: CASSRDRGFDEQFF. CDR3 bases: TGCGCCAGCAGCCGGGACAGGGGGTTCGATGAGCAGTTCTTC. This chain uses TRBV5-1 with TRBJ2-1; TRBD1 matches at 11 bases. Germline trimming cut 4 bases from V and 8 bases from J; bases unmatched to any gene: 5. Germline CDR1 reads SGHRS; CDR2 reads YFSETQ. The CDR3 is 14 amino acids.

In nucleotides, the CDR3 is TGCAGTGGGTCCAGGCTTTATGGCTACACCTTC. Encoded protein: CSGSRLYGYTF. The chain uses TRBV20-1 and TRBJ1-2; D ambiguous. V shed 7 bases and J shed 5 bases, with 11 bases lying between them. The length of the CDR3 is 11 residues. Germline CDR1 DFQATT, CDR2 SNEGSKA (reference sequence).

This clone was seen more than once but under ten times. This rearrangement joins TRBV19 to TRBJ1-5; D is ambiguous. CDR3 size: 13 residues. Germline assignment: CDR1 LNHDA and CDR2 SQIVND (reference sequence). Trimming left V 8 bases short and J 1 base short, with 9 bases between. DNA for the CDR3: TGTGCCAGTTCGGTACGGAGCAATCAGCCCCAGCATTTT. Amino acids: CASSVRSNQPQHF.

The J gene is TRBJ2-7, the V gene TRBV7-2; TRBD1 or TRBD2 may be the D gene (5 bases each). The CDR3 sequence is 14 residues long. Trimming took 5 bases from V and 2 from J, leaving 13 bases between them. Germline CDR1 and CDR2: SGHTA and FQGNSA. DNA of the CDR3: TGTGCCAGCAGCCCAGCCCAGGGAGCCTACGAGCAGTACTTC. Its translation is CASSPAQGAYEQYF.

The genes are TRBV5-4 and TRBJ2-1; maybe TRBD1 (6 bases). The V end was cut by 3 bases, the J end by 9 bases, with 16 bases between. CDR3 length equals 14 residues. In germline, CDR1 is SGHNT, CDR2 YYREEE (reference sequence). The CDR3 bases are TGTGCCAGCAGCTCGACAGGTAAAAAGGGTGAGCAGTTCTTC. This codes for CASSSTGKKGEQFF.

The table lists this clone with a count of one. The chain has TRBV4-3 and TRBJ2-1, with 9 bases lining up with TRBD2. The V segment lost 1 base and the J segment 3 bases; nucleotides outside the gene matches: 4. The CDR3 length is 16 residues. Per the germline V gene, CDR1 is LGHNA and CDR2 is YSLEER. CDR3 DNA sequence: TGCGCCAGCAGCCAAGGGGAGCGGGGGGTCTACAATGAGCAGTTCTTC. Protein: CASSQGERGVYNEQFF.

The chain recombines TRBV2 with TRBJ2-2, with 9 bases lining up with TRBD1. Losses at the gene ends were 8 bases for V and 3 bases for J; bases not matched to a gene: 4. The CDR3 has 14 amino acids. The V gene's germline CDR1 is SNHLY and CDR2 FYNNEI. Written as DNA, the CDR3 is TGTGCCAGCCACAGGGGGCGGTACACCGGGGAGCTGTTTTTT. Protein sequence: CASHRGRYTGELFF.

J is TRBJ1-2 and V is TRBV25-1; D ambiguous. The CDR3 covers 13 residues. Germline CDR1 and CDR2: MGHDK and SYGVNS. V was trimmed by 0 bases and J by 4 bases, leaving 6 bases between them. CDR3 amino acids: CASSEYRTYGYTF. As DNA, the CDR3 is TGTGCCAGCAGTGAATACAGGACCTATGGCTACACCTTC.

This clone was observed once. This chain uses TRBV18 with TRBJ1-5, with D uncertain. Trimming removed 2 bases at V and 5 bases at J, with 7 bases between. CDR3 length equals 13 residues. Germline loops: CDR1 KGHSH, CDR2 LQKENI. For the CDR3, the DNA is TGTGCCAGCTCACCAGGTGCTGATCAGCCCCAGCATTTT. This gives the protein CASSPGADQPQHF.

The rearrangement joins TRBV6-5 to TRBJ1-1, with unresolved D. CDR3 length: 13 residues. Trimming pared 5 bases from V and 6 bases from J, leaving 13 bases between. The V gene's germline CDR1 is MNHEY and CDR2 SVGAGI. The CDR3 loop reads CASSRSRVSEAFF. DNA for the CDR3: TGTGCCAGCAGTAGGTCGAGAGTCTCTGAAGCTTTCTTT.

This chain uses TRBV4-1 with TRBJ2-5; D gene uncertain. This CDR3 region has 13 residues. V was shortened by 1 base and J by 4 bases, with 7 bases between the two germline ends. The V gene's germline CDR1 is MGHRA and CDR2 YSYEKL. The CDR3 region has the DNA TGCGCCAGCAGCCAAGTGTGGGGAGAGACCCAGTACTTC. Its translation is CASSQVWGETQYF.

Written as DNA, the CDR3 is TGTGCCAGCACCCGTGACAGGGCCAATCCCTACGAGCAGTACTTC. Translating gives CASTRDRANPYEQYF. The gene calls are TRBV6-1 and TRBJ2-7; 7 bases map to TRBD1. Unmatched junction bases numbered 11, after V lost 7 bases and J lost 2 bases. The CDR3 consists of 15 residues. Germline CDR1 reads MNHNS; CDR2 reads SASEGT.

The sample holds a few counts of this clone. CDR3 nucleotides: TGTGCCAGCAGCACGAGAAGCTCCTATAATTCACCCCTCCACTTT. Residues: CASSTRSSYNSPLHF. The rearrangement links TRBV7-2 to TRBJ1-6; D uncertain. This CDR3 contains 15 residues. Germline CDR1 reads SGHTA; CDR2 reads FQGNSA. V lost 5 bases and J lost 0, with 8 bases in between.

The genes are TRBV2 and TRBJ1-1; D remains ambiguous. Germline V gene sequence: CDR1 SNHLY, CDR2 FYNNEI. Trimming shortened V by 1 base and J by 0 bases, and 0 bases separated the two germline ends. This CDR3 spans 12 amino acids. Written as DNA, the CDR3 is TGTGCCAGCAGTGAAGTGAACACTGAAGCTTTCTTT. Its translation: CASSEVNTEAFF.